A selection of T cell receptor beta chains follows, all from one sample in a study of vaccination effects on CD4 cells after COVID-19. These receptors have no known antigen. Sequencing was performed with immunoSEQ multiplex PCR; in TCRdb, only in-frame clones are kept and a portion is missing. The sample yields roughly 53,000 clones, 79% seen once. The input for sequencing was CD4+ T cells from PBMCs cultured with HCoV-OC43 spike peptides, taken before COVID-19 vaccination. All receptors derive from a human donor who received a COVID-19 vaccine. Both conserved end residues are part of each CDR3. Fields, in order: V gene, J gene, CDR3 protein.

TRBV7-9	TRBJ1-6	CASSRTDISPLHF
TRBV7-2	TRBJ2-3	CASSLAGGLADTQYF
TRBV7-9	TRBJ1-1	CASSLAIGGMNTEAFF
TRBV28	TRBJ1-5	CASSPSPEWQNNQPQHF
TRBV13	TRBJ2-5	CASSDGTSGTWRGETQYF
TRBV5-1	TRBJ1-5	CASSGGKEQPQHF
TRBV28	TRBJ1-4	CASSLRNEKLFF
TRBV30	TRBJ1-6	CAWSLDGTNSPLHF
TRBV15	TRBJ1-2	CATSREQGDQGGYTF
TRBV2	TRBJ2-3	CASSYSSGGTDTQYF
TRBV5-1	TRBJ2-2	CASSSGQGMRTGELFF
TRBV5-1	TRBJ2-5	CASSLALAGGQETQYF
TRBV3-1/TRBV3-2	TRBJ2-3	CASSLSGDTQYF